This record looks at one TCR beta chain sequence and its context. The source of the sample is a study of blood T cell repertoires in COVID-19. Study details: The study drew acute and convalescent COVID-19 samples from the United States, Italy and Spain. In each case, the material was cDNA or gDNA derived from T cells, B-cell-depleted T cells, or PBMCs.

Per the authors' pipeline: Counts of nucleated cells, estimated from reference gene primer amplification, were obtained. Assay used: immunoSEQ multiplex PCR; TCRdb lists only in-frame clones, some missing. The DNA gave D and trimming, while V, J and clone size come from that table. The sample lists 250,000 to 350,000 clones, 80% to 90% seen once, with about 5.2% in the top ten. Between the trimmed V and J ends, which lost 2 bases and 7 bases, there was a span of 15 bases. CDR3 length: 15 residues. Germline V gives CDR1 MGHRA, CDR2 YSYEKL. The specimen was PBMCs or T cells enriched from blood (not recorded which). The TCR comes from a woman under 40 who had recovered from COVID-19. V and J are TRBV4-1 and TRBJ2-1; D is possibly TRBD2 (6 bases). The CDR3 is CASSQPLLSGNEQFF. In DNA form, the CDR3 reads TGCGCCAGCAGCCAACCTCTACTTAGCGGTAATGAGCAGTTCTTC.